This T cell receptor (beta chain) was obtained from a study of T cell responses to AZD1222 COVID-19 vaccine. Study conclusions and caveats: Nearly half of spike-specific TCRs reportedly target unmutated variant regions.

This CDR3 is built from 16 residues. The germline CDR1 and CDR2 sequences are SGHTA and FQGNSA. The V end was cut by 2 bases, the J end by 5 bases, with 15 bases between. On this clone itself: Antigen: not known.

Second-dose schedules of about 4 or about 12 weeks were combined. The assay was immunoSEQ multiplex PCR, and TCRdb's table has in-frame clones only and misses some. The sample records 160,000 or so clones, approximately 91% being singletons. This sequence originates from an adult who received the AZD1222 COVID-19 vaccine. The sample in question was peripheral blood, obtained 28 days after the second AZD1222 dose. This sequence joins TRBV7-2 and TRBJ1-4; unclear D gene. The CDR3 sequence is CASSLYGSGENEKLFF. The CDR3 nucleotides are TGTGCCAGCAGCTTATACGGATCGGGAGAGAATGAAAAACTGTTTTTT.